This T cell receptor beta chain comes out of a study of technical replicates of blood from several donors listed by TCRdb under 2017. Receptors were amplified or captured by the immunoSEQ multiplex PCR assay. TCRdb carries this immuneACCESS record with in-frame sequences only. Its versions omit some clonotypes, under half of them owing to an unresolved V gene in the studies checked, with the rest unexplained. This sample is represented by some 83,000 clones; roughly 92% of them were singletons. Of the sample, more than 0.2% falls within the top ten clones. V was cut back by 1 base and J by 4 bases, leaving a gap of 6 bases between them. The CDR3 numbers 13 residues from cysteine through phenylalanine. CDR3 DNA is the only sequence kept; it has 39 bases, read in frame from the first base. CDR1 is given as SGHKS and CDR2 as YYEKEE, both from the germline V gene (reference sequence). This clone appeared once. The antigen it recognizes is unknown. No much larger clone is present one base from it, and per-base qualities are unavailable.

This clonotype was obtained from a human donor in good health. Sequenced input: T cells isolated from PBMCs. The chain links TRBV5-5 with TRBJ1-5; the D gene assignment is ambiguous. This receptor has the CDR3 CASSLPGNQPQHF. The nucleotide sequence reads TGTGCCAGCAGCTTGCCGGGGAATCAGCCCCAGCATTTT.